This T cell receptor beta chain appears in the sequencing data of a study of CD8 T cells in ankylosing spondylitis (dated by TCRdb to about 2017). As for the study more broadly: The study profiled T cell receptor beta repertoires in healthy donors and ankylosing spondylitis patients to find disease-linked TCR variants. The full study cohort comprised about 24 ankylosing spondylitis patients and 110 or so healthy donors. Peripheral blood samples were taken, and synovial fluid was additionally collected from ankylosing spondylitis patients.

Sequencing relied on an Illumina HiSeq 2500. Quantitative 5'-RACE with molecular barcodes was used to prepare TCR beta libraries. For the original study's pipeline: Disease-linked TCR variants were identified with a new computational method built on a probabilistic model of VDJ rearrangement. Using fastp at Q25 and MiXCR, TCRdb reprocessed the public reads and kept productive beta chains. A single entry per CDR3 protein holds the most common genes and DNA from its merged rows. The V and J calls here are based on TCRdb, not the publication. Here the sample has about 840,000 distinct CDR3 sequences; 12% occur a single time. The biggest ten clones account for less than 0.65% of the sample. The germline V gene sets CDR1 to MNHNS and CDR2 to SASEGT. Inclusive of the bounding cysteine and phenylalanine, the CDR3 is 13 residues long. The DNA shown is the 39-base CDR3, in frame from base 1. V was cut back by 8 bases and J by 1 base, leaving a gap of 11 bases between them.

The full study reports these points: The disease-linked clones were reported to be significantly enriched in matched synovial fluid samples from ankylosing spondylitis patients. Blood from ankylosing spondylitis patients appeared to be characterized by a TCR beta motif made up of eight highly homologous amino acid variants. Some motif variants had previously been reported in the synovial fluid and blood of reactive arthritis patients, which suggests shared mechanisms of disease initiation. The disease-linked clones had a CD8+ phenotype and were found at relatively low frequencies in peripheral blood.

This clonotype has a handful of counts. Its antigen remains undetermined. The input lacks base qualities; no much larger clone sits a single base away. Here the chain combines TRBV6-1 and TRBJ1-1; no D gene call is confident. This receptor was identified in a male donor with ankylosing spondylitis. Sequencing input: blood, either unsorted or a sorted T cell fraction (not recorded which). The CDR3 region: CASLRFANTEAFF. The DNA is TGTGCCAGCCTGCGGTTCGCGAACACTGAAGCTTTCTTT.